This record concerns one T cell receptor beta chain sequence. Antigen unknown. Trimming at V came to 5 bases and at J to 6 bases, leaving 4 bases not matched to a gene. Germline V gene lookup returns CDR1 SEHNR and CDR2 FQNEAQ (reference sequence). CDR3 length: 14 amino acids. Primers: 60 Vbeta forward and 13 Jbeta reverse. Some clones are missing from TCRdb's copy, which holds only in-frame ones; the method was immunoSEQ multiplex PCR. This sample has approximately 100,000 clones, with around 60% found just once. The data stem from a study of cytomegalovirus exposure and HLA in healthy donors. General study findings and limits: Being productive about 87% or about 30% of the time was typical of most TCR beta V segments in an earlier analysis.

The TCR was taken from a man aged 25-40 years in good health and CMV-seropositive. Specimen: PBMCs. The V gene is TRBV7-9, the J gene TRBJ2-4; TRBD2 aligns across 10 bases. CDR3 region: CASSPVAGGNIQYF. The CDR3, as DNA: TGTGCCAGCAGCCCCGTAGCGGGGGGAAACATTCAGTACTTC.